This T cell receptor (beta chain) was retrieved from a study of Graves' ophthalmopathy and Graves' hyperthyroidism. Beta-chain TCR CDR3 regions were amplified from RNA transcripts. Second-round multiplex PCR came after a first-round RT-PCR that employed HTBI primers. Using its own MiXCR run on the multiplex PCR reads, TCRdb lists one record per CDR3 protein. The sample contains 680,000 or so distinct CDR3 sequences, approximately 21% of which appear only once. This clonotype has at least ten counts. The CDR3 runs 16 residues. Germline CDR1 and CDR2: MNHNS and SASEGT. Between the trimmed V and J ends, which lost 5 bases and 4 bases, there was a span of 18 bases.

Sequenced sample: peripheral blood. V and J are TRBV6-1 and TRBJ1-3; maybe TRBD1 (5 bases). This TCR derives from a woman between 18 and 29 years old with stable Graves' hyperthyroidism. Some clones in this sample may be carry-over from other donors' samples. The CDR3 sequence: CASSPWRGTWGNTIYF. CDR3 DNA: TGTGCCAGCAGTCCGTGGAGGGGAACGTGGGGAAACACCATATATTTT.